This passage covers 10 T cell receptor beta chains from one sample sequenced in a study of blood T cell repertoires in COVID-19. The protocol was immunoSEQ multiplex PCR, while the TCRdb copy is restricted to in-frame clones and leaves out a portion. This sample carries approximately 160,000 clones, 65% to 85% of them seen once, and the ten largest clones take roughly 4%. The specimen was PBMCs or T cells enriched from blood (not recorded which). These receptors originate from a woman between 45 and 60 years old in a cohort exposed to, infected with or recovered from COVID-19 (not recorded which).

V usage is TRBV6-5 and J usage is TRBJ1-4; 7 bases line up with TRBD1. This CDR3 is 16 amino acids long. CDR1 is MNHEY and CDR2 is SVGAGI in the germline V gene. Trimming at V came to 2 bases and at J to 3 bases, leaving 6 bases not matched to a gene. CDR3: CASSYATGVANEKLFF. For the CDR3, the DNA is TGTGCCAGCAGTTACGCAACAGGGGTGGCTAATGAAAAACTGTTTTTT.

The CDR3 spells CASSPRREVLNTEAFF. CDR3 nucleotide sequence: TGTGCCAGCAGCCCCCGGCGGGAGGTCTTGAACACTGAAGCTTTCTTT. The chain recombines TRBV9 with TRBJ1-1; D remains unclear. The ends were cut back, 4 bases at V and 0 bases at J, with 16 bases in the middle. This CDR3 spans 16 amino acids. CDR1 is SGDLS, CDR2 YYNGEE, per germline.

J is TRBJ2-1 and V is TRBV7-9, with a tentative D call TRBD2 (6 bases). Germline CDR1 and CDR2: SEHNR and FQNEAQ (reference sequence). V dropped 5 bases and J dropped 8 bases, with 13 bases sitting between them. The CDR3 is made up of 13 amino acids. The CDR3 DNA follows: TGTGCCAGCAGCACCAGACTAGACGATGAGCAGTTCTTC. Its translation: CASSTRLDDEQFF.

The chain uses TRBV11-2 and TRBJ2-4; possibly TRBD1 for D (5 bases). The length of the CDR3 is 14 residues. The V gene's germline CDR1 is SGHAT and CDR2 FQNNGV. V lost 2 bases and J 8 bases, leaving 13 bases between the germline ends. The CDR3 coding sequence is TGTGCCAGCAGCTTATGGTTAGGGGTGGACATTCAGTACTTC. Its protein is CASSLWLGVDIQYF.

This rearrangement joins TRBV30 to TRBJ2-5; perhaps TRBD1 as D (6 bases). Germline V gives CDR1 GTSNPN, CDR2 SVGIG (reference sequence). Trimming stripped 1 base from V and 7 bases from J, with 16 bases between. The CDR3 covers 14 residues. CDR3: CAWSGSQGQRTQYF. The DNA of the CDR3 is TGTGCCTGGAGTGGATCGCAGGGACAAAGGACCCAGTACTTC.

This clone appeared a single time. The rearrangement uses TRBV7-6 and TRBJ2-1, with 14 bases that match TRBD2. This CDR3 spans 16 amino acids. V lost 5 bases to trimming and J lost 4 bases; unmatched junction nucleotides: 4. Germline lookup yields CDR1 SGHVS and CDR2 FNYEAQ. CDR3 in amino acids: CASSPRLAGGYNEQFF. The CDR3 DNA sequence: TGTGCCAGCAGCCCCCGACTAGCGGGAGGGTACAATGAGCAGTTCTTC.

The chain is built from TRBV28 and TRBJ1-5; 11 nucleotides agree with TRBD1. Germline lookup yields CDR1 MDHEN and CDR2 SYDVKM. After removal of 10 bases from V and 2 bases from J, the junction contained 19 bases not matched to a gene. The CDR3 contains 19 residues. The CDR3 nucleotides read TGTGCCATCAAGACGTCCCCCGGGACAGGGGGGAGTCGCAATCAGCCCCAGCATTTT. Its translation: CAIKTSPGTGGSRNQPQHF.

The table lists this clone with a count of one. The rearrangement uses TRBV18 and TRBJ2-1, with D perhaps matching TRBD2 (5 bases). This CDR3 comprises 13 residues. Trimming left V 2 bases short and J 4 bases short, with 6 bases between. The germline V gene has CDR1 KGHSH and CDR2 LQKENI. In DNA, the CDR3 is TGTGCCAGCTCACCAGCGGGTTACAATGAGCAGTTCTTC. Translated, it gives CASSPAGYNEQFF.

The chain couples TRBV2 to TRBJ2-6; D uncertain. This CDR3 comprises 15 residues. V lost 4 bases, J lost 0 bases, and 7 bases lay in between. Per the germline V gene, CDR1 is SNHLY and CDR2 is FYNNEI. CDR3 bases: TGTGCCAGCAGTGTGCGGTTCTCTGGGGCCAACGTCCTGACTTTC. This codes for CASSVRFSGANVLTF.

This chain joins TRBV10-3 and TRBJ1-3; TRBD1 matches at 9 bases. CDR1 ENHRY and CDR2 SYGVKD come from the germline V gene. The CDR3 contains 18 residues. The trim removed 0 bases at V and 4 bases at J, leaving 10 bases unmatched. CDR3 bases: TGTGCCATCAGTGAGTCAGACCGGGGGACAGGGCCCGGAAACACCATATATTTT. Residues: CAISESDRGTGPGNTIYF.